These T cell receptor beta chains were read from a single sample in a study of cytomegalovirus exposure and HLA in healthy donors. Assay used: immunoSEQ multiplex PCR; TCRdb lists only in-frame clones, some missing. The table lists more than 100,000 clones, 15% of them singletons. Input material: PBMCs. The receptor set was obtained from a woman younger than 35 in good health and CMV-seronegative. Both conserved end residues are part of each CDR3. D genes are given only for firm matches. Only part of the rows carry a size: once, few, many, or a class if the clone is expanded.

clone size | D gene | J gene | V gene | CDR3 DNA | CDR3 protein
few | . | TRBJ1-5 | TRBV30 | TGTGCCTGGAGTGTGAGGGCGGACCGGCAGCCCCAGCATTTT | CAWSVRADRQPQHF
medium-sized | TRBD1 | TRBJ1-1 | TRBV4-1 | TGCGCCAGCAGCCAAGATAGGCAGGGGGCTAACACTGAAGCTTTCTTT | CASSQDRQGANTEAFF
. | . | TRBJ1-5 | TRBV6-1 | TGTGCCACTTCTGGGGGGGCGCGGGATCAGCCCCAGCATTTT | CATSGGARDQPQHF
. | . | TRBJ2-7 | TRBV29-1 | TGCAGCGTTGACCTAGGCTCCTACGAGCAGTACTTC | CSVDLGSYEQYF
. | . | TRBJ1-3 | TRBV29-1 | TGCAGCGTTGAGCAGGGAGGGGGAGGAAACACCATATATTTT | CSVEQGGGGNTIYF
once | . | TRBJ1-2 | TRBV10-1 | TGCGCCAGCAGTGAGTCCCAATATGGCGGCTACACCTTC | CASSESQYGGYTF
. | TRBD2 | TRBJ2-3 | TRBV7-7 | TGTGCCAGCAGCTTAGGGCTAGCGGGGTCCACAGATACGCAGTATTTT | CASSLGLAGSTDTQYF
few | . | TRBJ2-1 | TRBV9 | TGTGCCAGCAGCGGGGACCGTGAGGGACTCTACAATGAGCAGTTCTTC | CASSGDREGLYNEQFF
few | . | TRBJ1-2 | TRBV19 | TGTGCCAGTAGTATCAAGTCTAGCGGGGGCTACACCTTC | CASSIKSSGGYTF
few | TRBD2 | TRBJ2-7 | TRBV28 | TGTGCCAGCAGCTCTTCCCTAGCGGGAGGAGATGAGCAGTACTTC | CASSSSLAGGDEQYF
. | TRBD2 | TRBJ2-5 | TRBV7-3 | TGTGCCAGCAGCCCCCAGCGGGGCAACCAAGAGACCCAGTACTTC | CASSPQRGNQETQYF
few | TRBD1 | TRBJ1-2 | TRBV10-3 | TGTGCCATCAGTCCGGGACAGGGGGCAGTGGGCTACACCTTC | CAISPGQGAVGYTF
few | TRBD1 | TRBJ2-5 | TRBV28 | TGTGCCAGCAGTTTAATGAGGCAGGGGGCTCGGGAGACCCAGTACTTC | CASSLMRQGARETQYF
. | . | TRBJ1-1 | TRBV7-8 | TGTGCCAGCAGCTTACGGACAGAAAACACTGAAGCTTTCTTT | CASSLRTENTEAFF
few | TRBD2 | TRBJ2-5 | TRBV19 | TGTGCCAGTAGTCCGGGGGGTTCTGGGCAAGAGACCCAGTACTTC | CASSPGGSGQETQYF
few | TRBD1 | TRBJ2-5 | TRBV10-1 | TGCGCCAGCAGCTTAAACAGGGGAACCGAGACCCAGTACTTC | CASSLNRGTETQYF
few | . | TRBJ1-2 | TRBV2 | TGTGCCAGCCCCAAAAGTCACCCAAACAGGGTGGGCTATGGCTACACCTTC | CASPKSHPNRVGYGYTF
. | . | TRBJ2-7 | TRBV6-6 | TGTGCCAGCACCTCCTCGGGAAGGCTGTACGAGCAGTACTTC | CASTSSGRLYEQYF
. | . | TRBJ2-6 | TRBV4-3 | TGCGCCAGCAGCCCCCGTAAGCCCGGTAGCGATCCCGGGGCCAACGTCCTGACTTTC | CASSPRKPGSDPGANVLTF
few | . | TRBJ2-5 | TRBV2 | TGTGCCAGCAGTGTCCCGTCGGAGACCCAGTACTTC | CASSVPSETQYF
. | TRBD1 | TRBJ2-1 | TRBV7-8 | TGTGCCAGCAGCTCCCGGGACAGGGGGGCGTACAATGAGCAGTTCTTC | CASSSRDRGAYNEQFF
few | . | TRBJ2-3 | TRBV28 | TGTGCCAGCACCTTAGCGGCTAGCACAGATACGCAGTATTTT | CASTLAASTDTQYF
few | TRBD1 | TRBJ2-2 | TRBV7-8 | TGTGCCAGCCTCGGACAGGGCATTTTGACCGGGGAGCTGTTTTTT | CASLGQGILTGELFF
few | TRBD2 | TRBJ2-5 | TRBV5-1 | TGCGCCAGCAGCTTGGATCGCCTAGCGGAGCAAGAGACCCAGTACTTC | CASSLDRLAEQETQYF
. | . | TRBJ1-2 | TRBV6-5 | TGTGCCAGCAGTCCGACACGACCTCCCCTGTGGGGCTACACCTTC | CASSPTRPPLWGYTF
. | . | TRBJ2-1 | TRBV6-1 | TGTGCCAGCTGGTCGGGACAAACCTACAATGAGCAGTTCTTC | CASWSGQTYNEQFF
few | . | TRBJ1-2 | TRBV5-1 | TGCGCCAGCAGCCATGGGGGGGACTATGGCTACACCTTC | CASSHGGDYGYTF
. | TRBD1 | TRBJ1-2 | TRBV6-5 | TGTGCCAGCAGCCGACAGGGCTATGGCTACACCTTC | CASSRQGYGYTF
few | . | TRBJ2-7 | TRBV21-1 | TGTGCCAGCAGCAAAACGGGACAGGGGGCCATTAGCTCCTACGAGCAGTACTTC | CASSKTGQGAISSYEQYF
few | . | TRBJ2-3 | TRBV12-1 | TGTGCCAGCAGCTCGGGACTCTCCCCAGATACGCAGTATTTT | CASSSGLSPDTQYF
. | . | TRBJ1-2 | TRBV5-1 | TGCGCCAGCAGCTTTGGCAATACTAACTATGGCTACACCTTC | CASSFGNTNYGYTF
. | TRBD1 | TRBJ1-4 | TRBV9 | TGTGCCAGCAGCGTAGAGGGACAGGAGGCAACTAATGAAAAACTGTTTTTT | CASSVEGQEATNEKLFF
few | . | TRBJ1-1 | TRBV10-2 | TGCGCAGCCAGGGATACCACTGAAGCTTTCTTT | CAARDTTEAFF
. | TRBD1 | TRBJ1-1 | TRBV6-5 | TGTGCCAGCAGTTCAGACAGGGAAATTGGGGGATTGGGAGCTTTCTTT | CASSSDREIGGLGAFF
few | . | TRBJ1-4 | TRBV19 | TGTGCCAGTAGTGAACAGGGACGGGCTGAAAAACTGTTTTTT | CASSEQGRAEKLFF
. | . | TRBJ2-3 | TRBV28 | TGTGCCAGCAGTTTAGAACAGGACACAGATACGCAGTATTTT | CASSLEQDTDTQYF
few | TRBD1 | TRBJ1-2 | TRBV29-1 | TGCAGCGTTATATTCTCGACAGGGCAGGGCTACACCTTC | CSVIFSTGQGYTF
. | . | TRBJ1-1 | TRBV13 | TGTGCCAGCAGTACTGGGGGGAACGCTGAAGCTTTCTTT | CASSTGGNAEAFF
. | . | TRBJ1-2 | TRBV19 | TGTGCCAGTAGGACGGGGGGCCTCTATGGCTACACCTTC | CASRTGGLYGYTF
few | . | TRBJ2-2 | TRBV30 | TGTGCCTACCTAATATTGGGGGGGCCCACCGGGGAGCTGTTTTTT | CAYLILGGPTGELFF